These T cell receptor beta chains were read from a single sample in a study. One entry per CDR3 protein results from TCRdb running MiXCR on the 5' RACE reads. The sample lists about 50,000 distinct CDR3 sequences, 28% seen once, with under 2.5% in the top ten. Sequencing input: naive CD4+ T cells sorted from blood. Receptor source: a female donor with breast cancer. Each CDR3 is given with its conserved first and last residue. The order of the fields is CDR3 protein, CDR3 DNA, J gene, clone size, V gene, D gene. D genes are given only for firm matches. The size of a clone is reported for some rows only, either as once, few or many, or as a class for expanded clones.

CASSYGTPGAQYF,TGTGCCAGCAGTTACGGGACGCCGGGGGCCCAGTACTTC,TRBJ2-5,once,TRBV6-2/TRBV6-3,.
CASSFARQETQYF,TGTGCCAGCAGCTTCGCTAGGCAGGAGACCCAGTACTTC,TRBJ2-5,few,TRBV7-9,.
CATTGTAVNTGELFF,TGTGCCACCACCGGGACAGCTGTGAACACCGGGGAGCTGTTTTTT,TRBJ2-2,few,TRBV24-1,TRBD1
CASRQPSSTDTQYF,TGTGCCAGCCGACAGCCCTCTAGCACAGATACGCAGTATTTT,TRBJ2-3,.,TRBV12-3/TRBV12-4,.
CASEDRTDTQYF,TGTGCCAGCGAGGACAGAACAGATACGCAGTATTTT,TRBJ2-3,.,TRBV28,.
CASSQDLGLYGYTF,TGCGCCAGCAGCCAGGACTTGGGTCTGTATGGCTACACCTTC,TRBJ1-2,medium-sized,TRBV4-3,.
CASQIGGPVLNEQFF,TGTGCCAGCCAGATTGGGGGCCCGGTTTTGAATGAACAGTTCTTC,TRBJ2-1,.,TRBV7-2,.
CASRELSYNSPLHF,TGTGCCAGCAGAGAATTATCCTATAATTCACCCCTCCACTTT,TRBJ1-6,.,TRBV6-5,.
CASSLGLQEQPQHF,TGTGCCAGCAGCCTGGGACTGCAGGAACAGCCCCAGCATTTT,TRBJ1-5,many,TRBV5-6,.
CASSQALLAGGDYEQYF,TGTGCCAGCAGCCAAGCCCTACTAGCGGGGGGCGACTACGAGCAGTACTTC,TRBJ2-7,.,TRBV3-1,TRBD2
CSVEGSSYEQYF,TGCAGCGTTGAAGGGTCCTCCTACGAGCAGTACTTC,TRBJ2-7,.,TRBV29-1,.
CASSSPGQNTEAFF,TGCGCCAGCAGCTCCCCGGGACAAAACACTGAAGCTTTCTTT,TRBJ1-1,few,TRBV5-1,.
CASSVDRGPYGYTF,TGTGCCAGCAGCGTAGACAGGGGGCCCTATGGCTACACCTTC,TRBJ1-2,few,TRBV7-2,TRBD1
CASARTGELFF,TGTGCCAGCGCCCGGACCGGGGAGCTGTTTTTT,TRBJ2-2,few,TRBV6-5,.
CSARDLLATVSGANVLTF,TGCAGTGCTAGAGATTTGTTAGCGACTGTCTCTGGGGCCAACGTCCTGACTTTC,TRBJ2-6,.,TRBV20-1,.
CASSLSGSEDEQYF,TGTGCCAGCAGCCTGAGCGGGAGTGAGGACGAGCAGTACTTC,TRBJ2-7,.,TRBV4-2,TRBD2
CASSYSPSGGWSTDTQYF,TGTGCCAGCAGTTACTCTCCGTCGGGCGGGTGGAGCACAGATACGCAGTATTTT,TRBJ2-3,few,TRBV6-2/TRBV6-3,.
CASSLPGGTQYF,TGTGCCAGCAGCTTACCCGGGGGTACGCAGTATTTT,TRBJ2-3,.,TRBV7-3,.
CASSQVARTQYF,TGTGCCAGCAGCCAAGTTGCGCGGACCCAGTACTTC,TRBJ2-5,.,TRBV3-1,.
CASSSRTGMGYGYTF,TGTGCCAGCAGCTCCCGGACAGGGATGGGCTATGGCTACACCTTC,TRBJ1-2,.,TRBV7-2,TRBD1
CASSLTGAVGELFF,TGTGCCAGCAGTTTAACGGGGGCTGTAGGGGAGCTGTTTTTT,TRBJ2-2,few,TRBV12-3/TRBV12-4,.
CASSGGLYYEQYF,TGTGCCAGCAGTGGAGGACTCTACTACGAGCAGTACTTC,TRBJ2-7,few,TRBV6-1,.
CASSDPRDSPTDTQYF,TGTGCCAGCAGCGACCCGAGGGACTCCCCAACAGATACGCAGTATTTT,TRBJ2-3,.,TRBV9,.
CASSQDHSQPQHF,TGCGCCAGCAGCCAAGATCACTCGCAGCCCCAGCATTTT,TRBJ1-5,.,TRBV4-1,.
CAGRTAGTGYNEQFF,TGTGCCGGCAGAACTGCCGGGACAGGGTACAATGAGCAGTTCTTC,TRBJ2-1,.,TRBV10-3,TRBD1
CASSYNPLEGYTEAFF,TGTGCCAGCAGTTACAATCCCCTTGAAGGGTACACTGAAGCTTTCTTT,TRBJ1-1,few,TRBV6-2/TRBV6-3,.
CASSATGTGNTEAFF,TGTGCCAGCAGTGCCACCGGGACGGGGAACACTGAAGCTTTCTTT,TRBJ1-1,medium-sized,TRBV12-3/TRBV12-4,.
CSARRSLEEQFF,TGCAGTGCTAGGCGATCCCTCGAAGAGCAGTTCTTC,TRBJ2-1,few,TRBV20-1,.
CASSSRTGYGYTF,TGTGCCAGCAGCTCGCGGACAGGCTATGGCTACACCTTC,TRBJ1-2,few,TRBV4-2,TRBD1
CASSQIDMGLRSDTQYF,TGCGCCAGCAGCCAAATTGACATGGGCCTAAGGTCAGATACGCAGTATTTT,TRBJ2-3,medium-sized,TRBV4-1,.
CACSLGQLSNQPQHF,TGTGCCTGCAGTTTAGGACAGCTTAGCAATCAGCCCCAGCATTTT,TRBJ1-5,.,TRBV12-3/TRBV12-4,.
CAWSRGGYEQFF,TGTGCCTGGAGTCGCGGGGGTTATGAGCAGTTCTTC,TRBJ2-1,.,TRBV30,TRBD2